One and the same sample provided the 18 T cell receptor beta chains below, sequenced in a study of vaccination effects on CD4 cells after COVID-19. ViraFEST assay sequencing came after antigen-specific CD4+ T cells were expanded with viral peptide pools. After roughly 9 days in culture, the CD4+ T cells were isolated. The method was immunoSEQ multiplex PCR; TCRdb's version includes in-frame clones alone and lacks a portion of them. The sample has more than 25,000 clones, roughly two thirds seen once. No antigens are known for them. The sample consisted of CD4+ T cells from PBMCs cultured with HCoV-229E spike peptides, taken before COVID-19 vaccination. These receptors all stem from a human donor who received a COVID-19 vaccine.

The rearrangement joins TRBV19 to TRBJ2-2; tentative D call: TRBD2 (6 bases). The CDR3 is 16 residues long. Germline CDR1 is LNHDA and CDR2 is SQIVND (reference sequence). V dropped 3 bases and J dropped 2 bases, with 13 bases sitting between them. Written as DNA, the CDR3 is TGTGCCAGTAGTATGGACGGCGGGGCAAACACCGGGGAGCTGTTTTTT. It specifies CASSMDGGANTGELFF.

J is TRBJ1-3 and V is TRBV5-5; D is undetermined. The CDR3 contains 16 residues. The V gene's germline CDR1 is SGHKS and CDR2 YYEKEE (reference sequence). Between the trimmed V and J ends, which lost 0 bases and 0 bases, there was a span of 10 bases. CDR3 nucleotides: TGTGCCAGCAGCTTGGAAGGCGGCCGCTCTGGAAACACCATATATTTT. Amino acids: CASSLEGGRSGNTIYF.

V and J are TRBV5-1 and TRBJ1-4, with a weak D call TRBD1 (5 bases). The CDR3 contains 14 residues. V lost 2 bases and J lost 6, with 11 bases in between. Germline-derived CDR1 and CDR2 are SGHRS and YFSETQ. The CDR3 DNA reads as TGCGCCAGCAGCTTACGAGGGGACTATGAAAAACTGTTTTTT. As protein: CASSLRGDYEKLFF.

V gene TRBV10-3 combines with J gene TRBJ1-3, with TRBD1 matching over 9 bases. CDR3 length: 15 residues. Germline V CDR1 and CDR2: ENHRY, SYGVKD. With 2 bases clipped from V and 6 bases from J, the junction kept 5 bases outside the gene matches. The CDR3 loop reads CAISEEGTGTNTIYF. The CDR3 bases are TGTGCCATCAGTGAGGAGGGGACAGGGACAAACACCATATATTTT.

The rearrangement uses TRBV6-5 and TRBJ2-1, with a possible D match to TRBD2 (6 bases). This CDR3 spans 15 amino acids. Per germline, CDR1 MNHEY and CDR2 SVGAGI. V was cut by 5 bases and J by 4 bases, with 15 bases left in between. In DNA, the CDR3 is TGTGCCAGCAGTCGCCGACTAGGGAGGTACAATGAGCAGTTCTTC. The encoded protein is CASSRRLGRYNEQFF.

The V and J genes are TRBV6-5 and TRBJ1-1; D might be TRBD1 (5 bases). Trimming pared 7 bases from V and 0 bases from J, leaving 9 bases between. The CDR3 is made up of 13 amino acids. The V gene's germline CDR1 is MNHEY and CDR2 SVGAGI. The CDR3 spells CASTGQLNTEAFF. The DNA of the CDR3 is TGTGCCAGCACGGGGCAGTTGAACACTGAAGCTTTCTTT.

The gene calls are TRBV14 and TRBJ2-1; 9 bases match TRBD2. CDR1 is SGHDN and CDR2 is FVKESK in the germline V gene. The CDR3 is 15 residues long. The trim removed 0 bases at V and 8 bases at J, leaving 5 bases unmatched. CDR3 in DNA: TGTGCCAGCAGCCAAGATGGACTAGCGATCGATGAGCAGTTCTTC. It yields the protein CASSQDGLAIDEQFF.

The V call is TRBV7-2, the J call TRBJ2-3; D might be TRBD1 or TRBD2, each matching 6 bases. This CDR3 has 15 residues. V shed 3 bases and J shed 1 base, with 11 bases lying between them. Germline assignment: CDR1 SGHTA and CDR2 FQGNSA. The CDR3 here is CASSFQGTGTDTQYF. The CDR3, as DNA: TGTGCCAGCAGCTTTCAGGGGACTGGCACAGATACGCAGTATTTT.

The J gene is TRBJ1-6, the V gene TRBV19; D call uncertain. Trimming stripped 2 bases from V and 6 bases from J, with 11 bases between. Germline CDR1 LNHDA, CDR2 SQIVND (reference sequence). CDR3 length: 15 amino acids. CDR3 amino acids: CASSIRPQINSPLHF. The DNA of the CDR3 is TGTGCCAGTAGTATACGGCCACAGATTAATTCACCCCTCCACTTT.

The J gene is TRBJ1-3, the V gene TRBV30; D is possibly TRBD1 (6 bases). The V gene's germline CDR1 is GTSNPN and CDR2 SVGIG (reference sequence). The CDR3 is 16 amino acids. Trimming took off 3 bases at V and 1 base at J, with 16 bases between the two ends. CDR3 region: CAWRGLGGVSGNTIYF. CDR3 sequence (DNA): TGTGCCTGGAGGGGCTTAGGGGGAGTGTCTGGAAACACCATATATTTT. The complete variable domain, with remaining parts taken from reference TRBV30 and TRBJ1-3, reads SQTIHQWPATLVQPVGSPLSLECTVEGTSNPNLYWYRQAAGRGLQLLFYSVGIGQISSEVPQNLSASRPQDRQFILSSKKLLLSDSGFYLCAWRGLGGVSGNTIYFGEGSWLTVV.

The J gene is TRBJ2-7, the V gene TRBV15; weak D call: TRBD2 (6 bases). V gave up 1 base and J gave up 2 bases, with 12 bases separating them. The CDR3 runs 15 residues. The germline gives CDR1 LNHNV, CDR2 YYDKDF (reference sequence). The CDR3 loop reads CATSRARGAAYEQYF. The CDR3 DNA is TGTGCCACCAGCAGAGCGCGGGGAGCCGCCTACGAGCAGTACTTC.

The chain recombines TRBV2 with TRBJ2-7; D is perhaps TRBD1 (5 bases). Trimming took off 8 bases at V and 0 bases at J, with 11 bases between the two ends. The length of the CDR3 is 13 residues. Germline lookup yields CDR1 SNHLY and CDR2 FYNNEI. CDR3 nucleotides: TGTGCCAGCTGGACACCACTCTCCTACGAGCAGTACTTC. Its translation: CASWTPLSYEQYF.

The chain recombines TRBV5-4 with TRBJ1-5, with no clear D. Germline lookup yields CDR1 SGHNT and CDR2 YYREEE (reference sequence). V was trimmed by 1 base and J by 7 bases, leaving 6 bases between them. CDR3 length equals 12 residues. CDR3 nucleotide sequence: TGTGCCAGCAGCTTGAAAGGGCAGCCCCAGCATTTT. The encoded protein is CASSLKGQPQHF. The variable domain in full, completed from reference TRBV5-4 and TRBJ1-5, reads ETGVTQSPTHLIKTRGQQVTLRCSSQSGHNTVSWYQQALGQGPQFIFQYYREEENGRGNFPPRFSGLQFPNYSSELNVNALELDDSALYLCASSLKGQPQHFGDGTRLSIL.

V and J are TRBV4-1 and TRBJ1-1; tentatively, D is TRBD1 (5 bases). V gave up 2 bases and J gave up 0 bases, with 16 bases separating them. The CDR3 runs to 17 residues. Looked up from germline, CDR1 is MGHRA and CDR2 is YSYEKL. The CDR3 coding sequence is TGCGCCAGCAGCCAATTTGGGGGTCTTCGCATGAACACTGAAGCTTTCTTT. It codes for CASSQFGGLRMNTEAFF.

The V call is TRBV6-5, the J call TRBJ1-2; no definite D call. The CDR3 loop spans 12 amino acids. CDR1 is MNHEY and CDR2 is SVGAGI in the germline V gene. The CDR3, as DNA: TGTGGGGTATTCGGCTCTCCCTATGGCTACACCTTC. Translated: CGVFGSPYGYTF.

The J gene is TRBJ1-4, the V gene TRBV6-1, with D maybe TRBD1 (5 bases). V shed 0 bases and J shed 6 bases, with 11 bases lying between them. The germline gives CDR1 MNHNS, CDR2 SASEGT. The CDR3 consists of 15 residues. In DNA, the CDR3 is TGTGCCAGCAGTGAAGCGGGGGGACCCGATGAAAAACTGTTTTTT. It yields the protein CASSEAGGPDEKLFF.

The CDR3 DNA is TGTGCCTGGAGTACCTTGAGGCAGGGTGAGAGCACTGAAGCTTTCTTT. This translates into CAWSTLRQGESTEAFF. This sequence joins TRBV30 and TRBJ1-1, with D possibly TRBD1 on 5 matching bases. Germline V gene sequence: CDR1 GTSNPN, CDR2 SVGIG (reference sequence). V gave up 2 bases and J gave up 4 bases, with 20 bases separating them. The CDR3 totals 16 residues.

This clone was recorded only once. The chain combines TRBV27 with TRBJ1-3; 7 nucleotides line up with TRBD1. The CDR3 loop spans 14 amino acids. Trimming took 8 bases from V and 4 from J; bases not matched to a gene: 8. Germline values: CDR1 MNHEY, CDR2 SMNVEV (reference sequence). The CDR3 spells CASRAGGSGNTIYF. The CDR3 DNA sequence: TGTGCCAGCCGTGCAGGGGGATCCGGAAACACCATATATTTT.